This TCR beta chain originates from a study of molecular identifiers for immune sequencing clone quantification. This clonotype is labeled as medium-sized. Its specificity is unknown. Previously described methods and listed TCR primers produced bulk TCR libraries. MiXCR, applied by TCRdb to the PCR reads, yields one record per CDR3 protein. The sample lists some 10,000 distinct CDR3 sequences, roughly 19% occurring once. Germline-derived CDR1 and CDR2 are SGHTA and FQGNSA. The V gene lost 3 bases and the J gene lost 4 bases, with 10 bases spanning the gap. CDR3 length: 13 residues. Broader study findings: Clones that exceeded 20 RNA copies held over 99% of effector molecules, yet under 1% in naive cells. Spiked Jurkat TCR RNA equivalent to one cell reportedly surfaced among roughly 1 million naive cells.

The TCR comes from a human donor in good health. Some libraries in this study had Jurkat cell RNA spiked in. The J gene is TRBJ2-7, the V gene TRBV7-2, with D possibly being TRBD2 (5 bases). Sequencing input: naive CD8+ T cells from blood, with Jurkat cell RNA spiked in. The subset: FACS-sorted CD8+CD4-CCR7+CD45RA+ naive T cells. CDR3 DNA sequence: TGTGCCAGCAGCTTTGGACTCGCTTACGAGCAGTACTTC. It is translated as CASSFGLAYEQYF.